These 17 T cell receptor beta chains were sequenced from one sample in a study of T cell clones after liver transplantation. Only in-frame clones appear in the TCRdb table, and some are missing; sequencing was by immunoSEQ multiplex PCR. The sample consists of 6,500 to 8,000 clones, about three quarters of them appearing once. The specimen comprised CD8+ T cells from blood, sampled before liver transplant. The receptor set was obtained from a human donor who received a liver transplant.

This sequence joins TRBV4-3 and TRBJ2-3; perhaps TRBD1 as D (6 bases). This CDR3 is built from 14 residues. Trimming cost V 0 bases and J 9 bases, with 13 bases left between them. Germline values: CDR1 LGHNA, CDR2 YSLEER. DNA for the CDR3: TGCGCCAGCAGCCAAGACCAGGGGACAATCACGCAGTATTTT. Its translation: CASSQDQGTITQYF.

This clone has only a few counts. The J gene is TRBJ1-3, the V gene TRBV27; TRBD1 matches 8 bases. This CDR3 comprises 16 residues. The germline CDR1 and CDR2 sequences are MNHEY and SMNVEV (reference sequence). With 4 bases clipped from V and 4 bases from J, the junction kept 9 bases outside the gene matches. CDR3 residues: CASSSTQQGGGNTIYF. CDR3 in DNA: TGTGCCAGCAGTTCGACGCAACAGGGGGGAGGAAACACCATATATTTT.

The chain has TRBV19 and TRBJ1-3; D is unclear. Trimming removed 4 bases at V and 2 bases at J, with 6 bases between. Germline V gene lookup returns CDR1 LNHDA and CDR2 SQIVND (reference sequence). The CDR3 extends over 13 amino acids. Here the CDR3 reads CASSTHTGNTIYF. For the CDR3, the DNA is TGTGCCAGTAGTACCCACACTGGAAACACCATATATTTT.

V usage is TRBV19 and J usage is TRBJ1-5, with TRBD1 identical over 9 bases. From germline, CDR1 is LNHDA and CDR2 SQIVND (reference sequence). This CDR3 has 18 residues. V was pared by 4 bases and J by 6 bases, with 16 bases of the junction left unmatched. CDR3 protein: CASSNFITGGAGGQPQHF. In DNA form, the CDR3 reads TGTGCCAGTAGTAACTTCATCACAGGGGGCGCGGGGGGTCAGCCCCAGCATTTT. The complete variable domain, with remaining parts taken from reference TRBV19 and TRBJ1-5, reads DGGITQSPKYLFRKEGQNVTLSCEQNLNHDAMYWYRQDPGQGLRLIYYSQIVNDFQKGDIAEGYSVSREKKESFPLTVTSAQKNPTAFYLCASSNFITGGAGGQPQHFGDGTRLSIL.

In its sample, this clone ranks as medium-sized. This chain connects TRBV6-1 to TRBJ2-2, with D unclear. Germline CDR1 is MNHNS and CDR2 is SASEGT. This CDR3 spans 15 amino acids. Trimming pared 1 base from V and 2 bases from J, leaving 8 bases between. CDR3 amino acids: CASSEEAGNTGELFF. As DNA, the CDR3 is TGTGCCAGCAGTGAAGAGGCAGGTAACACCGGGGAGCTGTTTTTT.

The CDR3 here is CASSLGRGRYNEQFF. The CDR3 region has the DNA TGTGCCAGCAGCTTAGGTCGTGGCAGATACAATGAGCAGTTCTTC. This rearrangement joins TRBV13 to TRBJ2-1, with no clear D. The germline V gene has CDR1 PRHDT and CDR2 FYEKMQ (reference sequence). This CDR3 spans 15 amino acids. Trimming took off 0 bases at V and 4 bases at J, with 10 bases between the two ends.

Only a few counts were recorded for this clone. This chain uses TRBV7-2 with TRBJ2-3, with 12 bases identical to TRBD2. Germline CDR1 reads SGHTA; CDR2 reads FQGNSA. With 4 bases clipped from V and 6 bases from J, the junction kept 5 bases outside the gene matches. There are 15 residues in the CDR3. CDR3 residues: CASSSSGGGLDTQYF. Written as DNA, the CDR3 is TGTGCCAGCAGCTCTAGCGGGGGGGGCCTCGATACGCAGTATTTT.

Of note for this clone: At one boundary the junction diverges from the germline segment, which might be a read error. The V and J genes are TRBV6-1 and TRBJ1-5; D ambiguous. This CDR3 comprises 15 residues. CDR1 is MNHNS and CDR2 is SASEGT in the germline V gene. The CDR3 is CASIEYVLSNQPQHF. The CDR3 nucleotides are TGTGCCAGCATTGAATACGTACTTAGCAATCAGCCCCAGCATTTT.

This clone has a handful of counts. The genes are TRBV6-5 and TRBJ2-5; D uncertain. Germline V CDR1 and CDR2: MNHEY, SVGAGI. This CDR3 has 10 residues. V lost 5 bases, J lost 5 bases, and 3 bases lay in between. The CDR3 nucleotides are TGTGCCAGCAGTGCGGAGACCCAGTACTTC. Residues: CASSAETQYF.

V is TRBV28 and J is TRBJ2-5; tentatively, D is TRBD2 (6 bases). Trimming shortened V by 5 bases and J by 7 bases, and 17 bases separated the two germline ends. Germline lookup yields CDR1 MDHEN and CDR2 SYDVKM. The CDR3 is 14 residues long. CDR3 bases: TGTGCCAGCAGTCGCTCCCTCCAGGGAGGGACCCAGTACTTC. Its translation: CASSRSLQGGTQYF.

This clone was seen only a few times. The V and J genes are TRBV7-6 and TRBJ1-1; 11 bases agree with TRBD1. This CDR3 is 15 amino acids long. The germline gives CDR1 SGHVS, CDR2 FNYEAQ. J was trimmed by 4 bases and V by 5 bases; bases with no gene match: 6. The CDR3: CASSASGTGGTEAFF. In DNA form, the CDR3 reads TGTGCCAGCAGCGCGTCCGGGACAGGGGGCACTGAAGCTTTCTTT.

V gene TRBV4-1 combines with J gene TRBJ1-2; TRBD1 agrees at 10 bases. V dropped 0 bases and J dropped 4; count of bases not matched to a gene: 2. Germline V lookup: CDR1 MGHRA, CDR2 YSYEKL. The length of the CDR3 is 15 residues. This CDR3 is CASSQDGQGVYGYTF. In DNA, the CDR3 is TGCGCCAGCAGCCAAGATGGACAGGGGGTCTATGGCTACACCTTC.

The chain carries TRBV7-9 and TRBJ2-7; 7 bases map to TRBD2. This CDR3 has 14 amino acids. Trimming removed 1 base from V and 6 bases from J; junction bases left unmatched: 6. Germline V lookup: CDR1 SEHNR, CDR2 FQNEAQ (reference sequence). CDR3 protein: CASSLGGGSGEQYV. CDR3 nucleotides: TGTGCCAGCAGCTTAGGGGGAGGGAGCGGCGAGCAGTACGTC.

CDR3 protein: CASSLGTGLDTEAFF. DNA of the CDR3: TGTGCCAGCAGTTTGGGTACAGGGCTCGACACTGAAGCTTTCTTT. The chain joins TRBV27 to TRBJ1-1; the D gene is possibly TRBD1 (6 bases). Per the germline V gene, CDR1 is MNHEY and CDR2 is SMNVEV (reference sequence). This CDR3 contains 15 residues. Trimming stripped 3 bases from V and 3 bases from J, with 14 bases between.

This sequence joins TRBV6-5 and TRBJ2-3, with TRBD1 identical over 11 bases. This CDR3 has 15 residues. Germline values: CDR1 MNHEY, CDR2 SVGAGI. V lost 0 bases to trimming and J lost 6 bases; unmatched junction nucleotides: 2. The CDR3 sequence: CASSYSGQGADTQYF. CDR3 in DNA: TGTGCCAGCAGTTACTCCGGACAGGGGGCTGATACGCAGTATTTT.

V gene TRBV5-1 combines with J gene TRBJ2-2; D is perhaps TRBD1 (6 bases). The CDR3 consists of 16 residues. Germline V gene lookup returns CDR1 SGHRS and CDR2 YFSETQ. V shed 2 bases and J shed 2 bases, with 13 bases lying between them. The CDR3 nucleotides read TGCGCCAGCAGCTTATGGACAGCCCGAAACACCGGGGAGCTGTTTTTT. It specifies CASSLWTARNTGELFF.

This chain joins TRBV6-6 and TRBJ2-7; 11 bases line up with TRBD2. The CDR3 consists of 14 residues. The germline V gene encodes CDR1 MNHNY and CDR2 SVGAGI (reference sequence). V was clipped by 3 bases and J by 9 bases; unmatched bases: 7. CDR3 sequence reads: CASSYPSGRPGQYV. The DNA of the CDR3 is TGTGCCAGCAGTTATCCTAGCGGGAGGCCAGGGCAGTACGTC.